This entry lists 2 T cell receptor beta chains sequenced from one sample in a study of blood T cells in healthy people across ages. Combining a sample-barcoded 5' primer with a J-beta primer mix, a second PCR ran for roughly 6 to 11 cycles. Using its own MiXCR run on the 5' RACE reads, TCRdb lists one record per CDR3 protein. In the table there are 1.4 million to 1.5 million distinct CDR3 sequences, 42% of which are singletons. Sequenced input: blood. The source of these receptors is a woman between 18 and 29 years old in good health.

The chain is built from TRBV10-3 and TRBJ1-2; a weak D match, TRBD1 (6 bases). In germline, CDR1 is ENHRY, CDR2 SYGVKD. Trimming stripped 11 bases from V and 8 bases from J, with 18 bases between. The CDR3 is 12 residues long. CDR3 loop: CAVKRGAHGYTF. The CDR3 nucleotides are TGTGCCGTCAAGCGGGGGGCGCACGGCTACACCTTC.

Remarks on this clonotype: Possible read error: a much larger clone is one base away. The gene calls are TRBV5-1 and TRBJ1-2, with D uncertain. Deletions cut 0 bases from V and 6 bases from J, with 6 bases between. The CDR3 runs 12 residues. Germline V gene sequence: CDR1 SGHRS, CDR2 YFSETQ. CDR3 sequence (DNA): TGCGCCAGCAGCTTGGCCGACCATGGCTACACCTTC. Residues: CASSLADHGYTF.